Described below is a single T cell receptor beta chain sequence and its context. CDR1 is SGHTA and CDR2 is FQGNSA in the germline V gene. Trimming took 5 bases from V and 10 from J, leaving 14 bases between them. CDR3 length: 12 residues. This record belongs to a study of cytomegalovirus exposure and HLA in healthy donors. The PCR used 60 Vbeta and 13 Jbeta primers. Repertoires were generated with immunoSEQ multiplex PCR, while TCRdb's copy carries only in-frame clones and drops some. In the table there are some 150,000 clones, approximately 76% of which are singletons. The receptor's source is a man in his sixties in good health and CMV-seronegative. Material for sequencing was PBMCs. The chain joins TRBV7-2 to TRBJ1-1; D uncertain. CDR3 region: CASSLDTGLAFF. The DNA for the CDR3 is TGTGCCAGCAGCCTCGACACTGGGTTAGCTTTCTTT.